The 21 T cell receptor beta chains reported below all come from one sample, sequenced in a study of blood T cell repertoires in COVID-19. The protocol was immunoSEQ multiplex PCR, while the TCRdb copy is restricted to in-frame clones and leaves out a portion. Of roughly 56,000 clones listed, about 85% are singletons. The sample consisted of peripheral blood. The receptors shown here come from a human donor in a cohort sampled during active COVID-19.

The J gene is TRBJ1-2, the V gene TRBV5-4; D is possibly TRBD1 (5 bases). In germline, CDR1 is SGHNT, CDR2 YYREEE (reference sequence). This CDR3 spans 14 amino acids. Trimming took off 0 bases at V and 8 bases at J, with 14 bases between the two ends. CDR3 in amino acids: CASSLESGSQGYTF. The CDR3 bases are TGTGCCAGCAGCTTGGAGTCAGGGTCACAGGGCTACACCTTC.

In nucleotides, the CDR3 is TGTGCCAGCAGCTTAGGGCGTATGTGGGGACAGGGGGGCACAGATACGCAGTATTTT. This gives the protein CASSLGRMWGQGGTDTQYF. The J gene is TRBJ2-3, the V gene TRBV7-8; 11 bases fit TRBD1. From germline, CDR1 is SGHVS and CDR2 FQNEAQ. CDR3 length: 19 amino acids. The J segment lost 1 base and the V segment lost 1 base, leaving 10 bases of the junction unmatched.

The chain is built from TRBV5-8 and TRBJ2-1; 10 nucleotides line up with TRBD2. Germline CDR1 is SGHTS and CDR2 is YDEGEE. Trimming removed 4 bases from V and 2 bases from J; junction bases left unmatched: 9. This CDR3 has 17 amino acids. The CDR3 nucleotides are TGTGCCAGCAGCGAGGCAGCGGGAGGGCCGGCCTACAATGAGCAGTTCTTC. This codes for CASSEAAGGPAYNEQFF.

The gene calls are TRBV5-6 and TRBJ2-3, with 12 bases lining up with TRBD2. CDR3 length: 17 amino acids. After removal of 4 bases from V and 5 bases from J, the junction contained 11 bases not matched to a gene. Germline CDR1 reads SGHDT; CDR2 reads YYEEEE. The CDR3 reads CASSPTKTSGSLDTQYF. The DNA for the CDR3 is TGTGCCAGCAGCCCTACGAAGACTAGCGGGAGTTTAGATACGCAGTATTTT.

This clone was detected a few times. The chain recombines TRBV7-9 with TRBJ2-7, with D maybe TRBD1 (5 bases). The CDR3 is 14 residues long. The V and J ends lost 2 bases and 5 bases respectively, with 13 bases between them. CDR1 is SEHNR, CDR2 FQNEAQ, per germline (reference sequence). In DNA form, the CDR3 reads TGTGCCAGCAGCTTATTGGGCAGGGCCGACGAGCAGTACTTC. It yields the protein CASSLLGRADEQYF.

The rearrangement links TRBV5-1 to TRBJ2-1; D gene unclear. Between the trimmed V and J ends, which lost 1 base and 9 bases, there was a span of 17 bases. This CDR3 spans 15 amino acids. Germline CDR1 reads SGHRS; CDR2 reads YFSETQ. The chain's CDR3 is CASSLNPSLGSEQFF. CDR3 coding DNA: TGCGCCAGCAGCTTGAACCCTTCCCTGGGCAGTGAGCAGTTCTTC.

The chain employs TRBV28 and TRBJ1-1; D may be TRBD1 (5 bases). V gave up 7 bases and J gave up 4 bases, with 16 bases separating them. This CDR3 has 14 residues. Germline V gene lookup returns CDR1 MDHEN and CDR2 SYDVKM. The CDR3 region has the DNA TGTGCCAGCACTCAGGGTGGCTCGGTCACTGAAGCTTTCTTT. It translates to CASTQGGSVTEAFF.

The chain recombines TRBV5-1 with TRBJ1-4, with 9 bases that match TRBD1. Trimming at V came to 0 bases and at J to 14 bases, leaving 14 bases not matched to a gene. CDR1 and CDR2 (germline): SGHRS, YFSETQ. This CDR3 comprises 16 residues. Here the CDR3 reads CASSLAPQGAGADLFF. The CDR3 region has the DNA TGCGCCAGCAGCTTGGCCCCACAGGGGGCAGGAGCAGATCTGTTTTTT.

The gene calls are TRBV7-5 and TRBJ2-1; the table names TRBD2, a call not compared with the DNA. TRBV7-5 is classified as a pseudogene. The CDR3 contains 15 residues. The CDR3 bases are TGTGCCAGAAGCTTAGTCCTAGCGGGGACTGGTGAGCAGTTCTTC. Translating it yields CARSLVLAGTGEQFF.

The chain has TRBV3-1 (or the pseudogene TRBV3-2) and TRBJ2-2, with 9 bases identical to TRBD2. The germline V gene encodes CDR1 LGHDT and CDR2 YNNKEL (reference sequence). This CDR3 is 22 amino acids long. The V and J ends lost 3 bases and 6 bases, in that order; junction bases with no gene match: 26. CDR3 amino acids: CASSQFTRRLAGLKGTSGELFF. CDR3 sequence (DNA): TGTGCCAGCAGCCAGTTCACCCGTAGGCTAGCGGGGTTGAAGGGGACGTCCGGGGAGCTGTTTTTT.

J is TRBJ1-4 and V is TRBV6-5; D ambiguous. This CDR3 has 15 amino acids. The V gene lost 6 bases and the J gene lost 0 bases, with 11 bases spanning the gap. Per germline, CDR1 MNHEY and CDR2 SVGAGI. The CDR3 sequence: CASRLTAATNEKLFF. CDR3 DNA: TGTGCCAGCAGACTTACAGCCGCAACTAATGAAAAACTGTTTTTT.

This clone has a single count. CDR3 nucleotide sequence: TGTGCCAGCAGCCCGGGACTCCTCGTGGAGACCCAGTACTTC. Translated: CASSPGLLVETQYF. The chain joins TRBV5-5 to TRBJ2-5; possible D gene TRBD2, 6 bases. The CDR3 is 14 residues long. Germline-derived CDR1 and CDR2 are SGHKS and YYEKEE (reference sequence). Trimming cost V 4 bases and J 5 bases, with 15 bases left between them.

The chain is built from TRBV5-1 and TRBJ2-1, with 14 positions matching TRBD2. The junction had 8 bases not matched to a gene; V was cut back by 7 bases and J by 8 bases. The germline gives CDR1 SGHRS, CDR2 YFSETQ. The CDR3 contains 15 residues. The CDR3 loop reads CASRLGTSGSYEQFF. The CDR3 bases are TGCGCCAGCCGACTCGGGACTAGCGGGAGTTATGAGCAGTTCTTC.

The rearrangement joins TRBV29-1 to TRBJ1-4; D is unclear. Trimming stripped 5 bases from V and 4 bases from J, with 11 bases between. Germline assignment: CDR1 SQVTM and CDR2 ANQGSEA. CDR3 length: 13 amino acids. CDR3 residues: CSVKGGFNEKLFF. In DNA form, the CDR3 reads TGCAGCGTTAAGGGAGGGTTTAATGAAAAACTGTTTTTT.

This chain joins TRBV5-4 and TRBJ1-2, with D hard to call. The CDR3 is 15 residues long. In germline, CDR1 is SGHNT, CDR2 YYREEE (reference sequence). V was clipped by 1 base and J by 1 base, with 11 bases between them. The CDR3 sequence: CASSLRGSLNYGYTF. CDR3 bases: TGTGCCAGCAGCTTGCGAGGGAGCCTTAACTATGGCTACACCTTC.

This chain uses TRBV10-1 with TRBJ2-7, with 8 bases identical to TRBD2. The CDR3 spans 13 residues. Germline V CDR1 and CDR2: WNHNN, SYGVQD (reference sequence). Trimming at V came to 3 bases and at J to 5 bases, leaving 3 bases not matched to a gene. The CDR3 loop is CASSEGGGNEQYF. CDR3 bases: TGCGCCAGCAGTGAAGGCGGGGGGAACGAGCAGTACTTC.

The chain combines TRBV19 with TRBJ2-3, with 11 bases identical to TRBD2. Trimming removed 6 bases from V and 4 bases from J; junction bases left unmatched: 12. CDR3 length equals 17 residues. Germline V lookup: CDR1 LNHDA, CDR2 SQIVND (reference sequence). Here the CDR3 reads CASSKEIAGGPADTQYF. The DNA of the CDR3 is TGTGCCAGTAGCAAAGAAATAGCGGGAGGGCCAGCAGATACGCAGTATTTT.

The V gene is TRBV3-1 (or the pseudogene TRBV3-2), the J gene TRBJ2-3, with D hard to call. The CDR3 length is 14 residues. Germline CDR1 LGHDT, CDR2 YNNKEL (reference sequence). Between the trimmed V and J ends, which lost 6 bases and 2 bases, there was a span of 12 bases. CDR3 protein: CASSPSADTDTQYF. The CDR3 coding sequence is TGTGCCAGCAGTCCTTCGGCGGACACAGATACGCAGTATTTT.

This rearrangement joins TRBV30 to TRBJ2-3, with D perhaps TRBD2 (6 bases). Germline V gene sequence: CDR1 GTSNPN, CDR2 SVGIG (reference sequence). The CDR3 contains 12 residues. Trimming left V 0 bases short and J 6 bases short, with 7 bases between. The CDR3 is CAWSVRGDTQYF. The CDR3 bases are TGTGCCTGGAGTGTCCGGGGGGATACGCAGTATTTT. Full variable domain (rest looked up from reference TRBV30 and TRBJ2-3): SQTIHQWPATLVQPVGSPLSLECTVEGTSNPNLYWYRQAAGRGLQLLFYSVGIGQISSEVPQNLSASRPQDRQFILSSKKLLLSDSGFYLCAWSVRGDTQYFGPGTRLTVL.

This clone was seen a single time. The CDR3 DNA is TGTGCCAGCAGCGTATATGATCAGCCCCAGCATTTT. It codes for CASSVYDQPQHF. This chain uses TRBV9 with TRBJ1-5, with D uncertain. V shed 1 base and J shed 5 bases, with 4 bases lying between them. Germline V gene data show CDR1 as SGDLS and CDR2 as YYNGEE. CDR3 size: 12 residues.

The chain recombines TRBV24-1 with TRBJ2-1; the D gene is possibly TRBD1 (5 bases). CDR3 size: 16 residues. The V gene lost 1 base and the J gene lost 8 bases, with 17 bases spanning the gap. From germline, CDR1 is KGHDR and CDR2 SFDVKD. CDR3 DNA sequence: TGTGCCACCAGTGATTTCCTAGGCCAGGGTTTCGATGAGCAGTTCTTC. Its protein product is CATSDFLGQGFDEQFF.